The clone carrying this TCR beta chain showed up just once. Its antigen is not identified. Clones were read by immunoSEQ multiplex PCR, and TCRdb kept only the in-frame ones, dropping some. The repertoire holds 300,000 to 400,000 clones, with roughly 88% as singletons. The sample is drawn from a study of cytomegalovirus exposure and HLA in healthy donors. The overall study: The 120 or so validation repertoires matched the 666 first-cohort repertoires in platform, a later analysis reported.

General study points: The finding came from a later analysis; first-cohort TCR clusters tended to co-occur in the roughly 120 validation repertoires. In vitro testing confirmed a few CMV-associated chains as specific for CMV antigens.

The donors formed part of the roughly 110-subject validation cohort, distinct from the roughly 600-subject first cohort. Sequencing was carried out using PBMCs. The TCR originated in a man younger than 40 in good health and CMV-seronegative.

The DNA of the CDR3 is TGCGCCAGTGGGGCTTGGCGGGGAGGTAAAGATAATTCACCCCTCCACTTT. Translated, it gives CASGAWRGGKDNSPLHF. The chain couples TRBV4-1 to TRBJ1-6, with D possibly matching TRBD1 (5 bases). The germline V gene encodes CDR1 MGHRA and CDR2 YSYEKL. V was clipped by 9 bases and J by 5 bases, with 23 bases between them. The CDR3 sequence is 17 residues long.